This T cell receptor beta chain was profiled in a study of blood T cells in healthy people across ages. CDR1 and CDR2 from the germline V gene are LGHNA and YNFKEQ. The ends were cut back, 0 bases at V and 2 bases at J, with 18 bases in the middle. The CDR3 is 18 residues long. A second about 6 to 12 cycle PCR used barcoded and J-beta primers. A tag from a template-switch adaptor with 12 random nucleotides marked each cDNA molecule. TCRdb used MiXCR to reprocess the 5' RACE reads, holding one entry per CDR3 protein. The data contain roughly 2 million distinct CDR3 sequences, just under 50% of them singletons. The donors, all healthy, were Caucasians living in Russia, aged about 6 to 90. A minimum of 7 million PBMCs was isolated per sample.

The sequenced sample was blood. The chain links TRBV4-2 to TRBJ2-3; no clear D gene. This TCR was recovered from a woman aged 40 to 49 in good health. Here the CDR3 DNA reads TGTGCCAGCAGCCAAGATCGGGCGACCCCGATGATCACAGATACGCAGTATTTT. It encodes CASSQDRATPMITDTQYF.